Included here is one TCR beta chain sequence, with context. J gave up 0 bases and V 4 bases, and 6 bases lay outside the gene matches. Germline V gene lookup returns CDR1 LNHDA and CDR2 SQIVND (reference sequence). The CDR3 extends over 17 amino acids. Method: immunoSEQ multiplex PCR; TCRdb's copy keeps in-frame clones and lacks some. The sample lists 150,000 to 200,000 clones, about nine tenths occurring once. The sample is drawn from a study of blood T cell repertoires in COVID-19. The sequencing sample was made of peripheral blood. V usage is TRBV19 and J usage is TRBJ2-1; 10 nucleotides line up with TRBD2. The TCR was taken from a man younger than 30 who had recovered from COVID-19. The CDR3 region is CASSTSGSLSSYNEQFF. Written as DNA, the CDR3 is TGTGCCAGTAGTACTAGCGGGAGCCTTAGCTCCTACAATGAGCAGTTCTTC.